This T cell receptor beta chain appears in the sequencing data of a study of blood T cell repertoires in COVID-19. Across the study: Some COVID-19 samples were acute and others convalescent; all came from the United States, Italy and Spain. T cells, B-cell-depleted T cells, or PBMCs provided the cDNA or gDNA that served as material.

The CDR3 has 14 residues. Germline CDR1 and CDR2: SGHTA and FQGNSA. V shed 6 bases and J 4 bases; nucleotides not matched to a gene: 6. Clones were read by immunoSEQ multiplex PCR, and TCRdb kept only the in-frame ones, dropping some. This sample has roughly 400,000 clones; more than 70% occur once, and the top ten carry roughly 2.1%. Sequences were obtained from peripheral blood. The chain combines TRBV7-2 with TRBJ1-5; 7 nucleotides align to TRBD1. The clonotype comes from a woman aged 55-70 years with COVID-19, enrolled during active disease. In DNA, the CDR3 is TGTGCCAGCAGTAGACAGGGTGGGAATCAGCCCCAGCATTTT. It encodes CASSRQGGNQPQHF.